Below, 3 T cell receptor beta chains from the same sample are listed, as sequenced in a study of blood T cell repertoires in COVID-19 (dated by TCRdb to about 2020). The library was produced with the immunoSEQ multiplex PCR assay. Entries here come from immuneACCESS through TCRdb and include only in-frame sequences with V and J called. Some clones fail to appear in such tables; in the studies checked, an unresolved V gene covers under half of the shortfall, and the cause of the remainder is unknown. Across this sample there are around 140,000 clones, with roughly 78% seen only once. The top ten clonotypes cover about 6% of the sample. Material: PBMCs or T cells enriched from blood (not recorded which). These TCRs come from a woman aged 45-60 years who had recovered from COVID-19.

This sequence joins TRBV28 and TRBJ2-7, with TRBD1 matching over 9 bases. This CDR3 has 14 amino acids. V was pared by 7 bases and J by 6 bases, with 10 bases of the junction left unmatched. Per the germline V gene, CDR1 is MDHEN and CDR2 is SYDVKM. CDR3 nucleotide sequence: TGTGCCAGCATCCGTACCGGACAGGGGTTCGAGCAGTACTTC. It translates to CASIRTGQGFEQYF.

This clone was found a few times. The rearrangement links TRBV18 to TRBJ1-3, with TRBD1 matching 9 bases. Germline loops: CDR1 KGHSH, CDR2 LQKENI. CDR3 length equals 16 residues. Germline trimming cut 5 bases from V and 3 bases from J; bases unmatched to any gene: 8. CDR3 bases: TGTGCCAGCTCAAAACCCGGGGACAGGGATGGAAACACCATATATTTT. Translation: CASSKPGDRDGNTIYF.

This clone has a handful of counts. The J gene is TRBJ1-1, the V gene TRBV5-4; TRBD1 might be the D (6 bases). Germline V lookup: CDR1 SGHNT, CDR2 YYREEE (reference sequence). The length of the CDR3 is 15 residues. Trimming stripped 0 bases from V and 4 bases from J, with 13 bases between. For the CDR3, the DNA is TGTGCCAGCAGCTTGGAGGGGGGGATTGTCACTGAAGCTTTCTTT. Encoded protein: CASSLEGGIVTEAFF.